The present T cell receptor (beta chain) was sequenced within a study of identical twins. The germline gives CDR1 DFQATT, CDR2 SNEGSKA (reference sequence). Trimming shortened V by 6 bases and J by 1 base, and 16 bases separated the two germline ends. CDR3 length equals 15 residues. Study results and caveats: Twins' excess sharing was less marked for out-of-frame beta sequences. Abundant beta clonotypes from cord blood had fewer insertions, unlike memory repertoires, which showed none. The study drew conclusions from cross-sectional statistical analysis, not from following the same donors. Out-of-frame TCR alpha sharing in monozygotic twins exceeded recombination model predictions.

With regard to this clonotype: The antigen is unknown.

TCRdb reanalysed the 5' RACE reads using MiXCR and keeps one entry per CDR3 protein. In the table there are some 900,000 distinct CDR3 sequences, roughly an eighth of which are singletons. These data were likewise used in another study, on yellow fever vaccine responses in identical twins.

This chain links TRBV20-1 with TRBJ2-1, with D possibly TRBD1 on 6 matching bases. The receptor was isolated from a woman aged 18-29 years in good health. Specimen: PBMCs. DNA of the CDR3: TGCAGTGCAGACACCGGGACACAGTCCTACAATGAGCAGTTCTTC. It yields the protein CSADTGTQSYNEQFF.